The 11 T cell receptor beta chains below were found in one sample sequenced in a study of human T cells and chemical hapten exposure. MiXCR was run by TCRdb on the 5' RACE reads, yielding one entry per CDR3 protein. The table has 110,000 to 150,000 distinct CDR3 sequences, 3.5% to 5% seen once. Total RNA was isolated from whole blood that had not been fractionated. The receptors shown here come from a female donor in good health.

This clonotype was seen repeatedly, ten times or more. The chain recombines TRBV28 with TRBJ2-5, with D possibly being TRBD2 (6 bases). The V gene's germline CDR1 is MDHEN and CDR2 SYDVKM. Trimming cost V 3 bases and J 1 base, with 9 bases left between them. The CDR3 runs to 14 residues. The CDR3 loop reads CASSLPGSQETQYF. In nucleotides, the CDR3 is TGTGCCAGCAGTTTGCCCGGGAGCCAAGAGACCCAGTACTTC.

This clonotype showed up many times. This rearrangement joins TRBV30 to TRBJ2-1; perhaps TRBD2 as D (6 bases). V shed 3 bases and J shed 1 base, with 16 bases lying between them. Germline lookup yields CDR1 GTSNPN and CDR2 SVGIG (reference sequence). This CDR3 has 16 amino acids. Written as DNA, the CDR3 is TGTGCCTGGAGCGGGGCGGGAATCTATTCCTACAATGAGCAGTTCTTC. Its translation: CAWSGAGIYSYNEQFF. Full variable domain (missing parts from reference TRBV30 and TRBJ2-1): SQTIHQWPATLVQPVGSPLSLECTVEGTSNPNLYWYRQAAGRGLQLLFYSVGIGQISSEVPQNLSASRPQDRQFILSSKKLLLSDSGFYLCAWSGAGIYSYNEQFFGPGTRLTVL.

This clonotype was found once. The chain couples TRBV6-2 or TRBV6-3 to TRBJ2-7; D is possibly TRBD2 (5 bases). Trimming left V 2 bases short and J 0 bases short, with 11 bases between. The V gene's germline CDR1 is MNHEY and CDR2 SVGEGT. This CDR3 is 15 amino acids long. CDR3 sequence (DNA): TGTGCCAGCAGTTACAAGGGAGATAGCTCCTACGAGCAGTACTTC. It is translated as CASSYKGDSSYEQYF.

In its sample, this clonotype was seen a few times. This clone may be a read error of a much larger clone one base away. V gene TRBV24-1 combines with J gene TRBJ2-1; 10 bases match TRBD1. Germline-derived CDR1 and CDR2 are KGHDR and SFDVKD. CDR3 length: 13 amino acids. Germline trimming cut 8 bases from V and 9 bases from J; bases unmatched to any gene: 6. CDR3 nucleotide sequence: TGTGCCACCAAGCGGGGACAGGGGACTGAGCAGTTCTTC. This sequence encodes CATKRGQGTEQFF.

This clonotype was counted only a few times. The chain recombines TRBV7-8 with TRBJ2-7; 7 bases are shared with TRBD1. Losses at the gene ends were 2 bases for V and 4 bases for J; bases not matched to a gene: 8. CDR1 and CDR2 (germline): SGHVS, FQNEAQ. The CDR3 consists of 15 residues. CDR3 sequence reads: CASSLQGDSIYEQYF. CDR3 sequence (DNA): TGTGCCAGCAGCTTACAGGGGGACAGTATATACGAGCAGTACTTC.

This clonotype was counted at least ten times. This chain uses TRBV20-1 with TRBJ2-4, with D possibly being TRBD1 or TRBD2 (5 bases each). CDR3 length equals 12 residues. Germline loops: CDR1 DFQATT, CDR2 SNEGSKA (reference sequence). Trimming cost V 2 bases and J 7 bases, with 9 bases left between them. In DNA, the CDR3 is TGCAGTGCTAGACGCTGGGACAACATTCAGTACTTC. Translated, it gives CSARRWDNIQYF.

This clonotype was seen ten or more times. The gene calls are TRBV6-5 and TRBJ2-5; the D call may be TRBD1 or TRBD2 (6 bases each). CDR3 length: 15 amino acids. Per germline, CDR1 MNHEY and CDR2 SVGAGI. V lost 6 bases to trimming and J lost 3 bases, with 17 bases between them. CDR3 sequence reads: CASRAIGGGEETQYF. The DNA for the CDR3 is TGTGCCAGCAGAGCTATTGGGGGCGGGGAAGAGACCCAGTACTTC.

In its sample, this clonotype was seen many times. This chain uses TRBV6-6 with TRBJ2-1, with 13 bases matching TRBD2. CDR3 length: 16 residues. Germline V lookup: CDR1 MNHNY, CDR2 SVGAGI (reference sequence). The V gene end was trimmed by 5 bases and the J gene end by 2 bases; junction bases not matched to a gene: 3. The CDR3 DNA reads TGTGCCAGCAGTCGAGGACTAGCGGGGGCCTACAATGAGCAGTTCTTC. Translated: CASSRGLAGAYNEQFF.

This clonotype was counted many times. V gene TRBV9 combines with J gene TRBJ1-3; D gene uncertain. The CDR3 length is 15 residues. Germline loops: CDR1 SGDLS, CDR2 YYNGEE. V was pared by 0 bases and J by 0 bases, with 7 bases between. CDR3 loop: CASSVAPSSGNTIYF. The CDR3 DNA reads TGTGCCAGCAGCGTAGCTCCCAGCTCTGGAAACACCATATATTTT.

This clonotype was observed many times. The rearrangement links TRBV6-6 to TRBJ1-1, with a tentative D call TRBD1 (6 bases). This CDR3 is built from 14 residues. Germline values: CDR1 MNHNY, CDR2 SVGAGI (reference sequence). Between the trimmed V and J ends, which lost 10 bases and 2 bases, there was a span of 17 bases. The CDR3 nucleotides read TGTGCCACCTTTTACGGGACACCAAACACTGAAGCTTTCTTT. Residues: CATFYGTPNTEAFF.

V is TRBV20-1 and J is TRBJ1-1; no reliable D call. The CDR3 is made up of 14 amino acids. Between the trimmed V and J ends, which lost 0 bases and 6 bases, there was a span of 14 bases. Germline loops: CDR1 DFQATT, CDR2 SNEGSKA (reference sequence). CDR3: CSARDRELAAEAFF. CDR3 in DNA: TGCAGTGCTAGAGATCGAGAACTTGCGGCTGAAGCTTTCTTT.